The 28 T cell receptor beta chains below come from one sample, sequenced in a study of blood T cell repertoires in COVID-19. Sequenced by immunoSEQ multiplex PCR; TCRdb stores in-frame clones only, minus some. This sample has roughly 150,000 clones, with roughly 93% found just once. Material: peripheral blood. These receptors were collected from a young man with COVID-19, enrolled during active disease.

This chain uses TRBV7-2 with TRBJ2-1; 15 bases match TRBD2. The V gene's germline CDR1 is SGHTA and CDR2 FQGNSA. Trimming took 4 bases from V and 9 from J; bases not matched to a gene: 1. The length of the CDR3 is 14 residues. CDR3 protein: CASSSGLAGGEQFF. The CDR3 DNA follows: TGTGCCAGCAGCTCGGGACTAGCGGGAGGTGAGCAGTTCTTC.

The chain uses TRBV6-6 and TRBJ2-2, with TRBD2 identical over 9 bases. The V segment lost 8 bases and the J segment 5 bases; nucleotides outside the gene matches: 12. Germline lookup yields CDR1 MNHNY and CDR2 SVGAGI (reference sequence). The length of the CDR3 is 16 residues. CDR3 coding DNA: TGTGCCAGCGGTCCGGGAGCGGGAGGTGTTACCGGGGAGCTGTTTTTT. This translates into CASGPGAGGVTGELFF.

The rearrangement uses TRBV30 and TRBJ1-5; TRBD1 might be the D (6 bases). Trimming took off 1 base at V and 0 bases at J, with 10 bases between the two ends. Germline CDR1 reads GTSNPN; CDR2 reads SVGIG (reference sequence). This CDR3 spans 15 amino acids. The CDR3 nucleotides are TGTGCCTGGAGTGAGGGGGTTTATAGCAATCAGCCCCAGCATTTT. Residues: CAWSEGVYSNQPQHF.

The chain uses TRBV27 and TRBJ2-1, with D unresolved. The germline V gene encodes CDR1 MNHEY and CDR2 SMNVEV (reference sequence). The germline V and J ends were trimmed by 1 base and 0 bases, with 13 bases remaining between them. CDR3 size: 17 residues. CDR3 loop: CASSLLTGSRSYNEQFF. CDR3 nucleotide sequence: TGTGCCAGCAGTTTATTGACCGGGTCCCGCTCCTACAATGAGCAGTTCTTC.

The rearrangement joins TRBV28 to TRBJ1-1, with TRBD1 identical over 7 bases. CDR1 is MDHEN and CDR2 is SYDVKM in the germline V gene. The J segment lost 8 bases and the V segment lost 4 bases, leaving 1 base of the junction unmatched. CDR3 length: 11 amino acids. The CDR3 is CASSYRGEAFF. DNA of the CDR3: TGTGCCAGCAGTTACAGGGGCGAAGCTTTCTTT.

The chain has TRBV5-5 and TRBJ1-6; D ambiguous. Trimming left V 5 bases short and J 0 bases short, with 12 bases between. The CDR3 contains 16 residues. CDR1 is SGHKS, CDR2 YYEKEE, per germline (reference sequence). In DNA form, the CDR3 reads TGTGCCAGCAGGGCTAGCGATGGCTCCTATAATTCACCCCTCCACTTT. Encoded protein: CASRASDGSYNSPLHF.

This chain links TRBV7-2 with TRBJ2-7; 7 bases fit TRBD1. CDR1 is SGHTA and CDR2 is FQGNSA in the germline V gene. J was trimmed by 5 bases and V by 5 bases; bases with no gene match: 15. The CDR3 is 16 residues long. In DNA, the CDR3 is TGTGCCAGCAGCGTGCACCGGGACAGTCCAGTCCACGAGCAGTACTTC. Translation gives CASSVHRDSPVHEQYF. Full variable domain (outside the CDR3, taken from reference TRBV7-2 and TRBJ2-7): GAGVSQSPSNKVTEKGKDVELRCDPISGHTALYWYRQSLGQGLEFLIYFQGNSAPDKSGLPSDRFSAERTGGSVSTLTIQRTQQEDSAVYLCASSVHRDSPVHEQYFGPGTRLTVT.

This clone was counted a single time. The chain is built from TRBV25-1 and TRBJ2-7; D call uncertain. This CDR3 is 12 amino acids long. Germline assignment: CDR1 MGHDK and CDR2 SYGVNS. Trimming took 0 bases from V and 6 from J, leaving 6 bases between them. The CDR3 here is CASSEYGTEQYF. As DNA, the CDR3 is TGTGCCAGCAGTGAATATGGCACCGAGCAGTACTTC.

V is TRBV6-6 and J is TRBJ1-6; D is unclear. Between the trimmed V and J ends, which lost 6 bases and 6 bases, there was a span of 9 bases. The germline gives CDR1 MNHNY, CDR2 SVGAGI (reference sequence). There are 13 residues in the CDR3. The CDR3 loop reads CASRAGVNSPLHF. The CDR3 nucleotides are TGTGCCAGCAGGGCGGGAGTTAATTCACCCCTCCACTTT.

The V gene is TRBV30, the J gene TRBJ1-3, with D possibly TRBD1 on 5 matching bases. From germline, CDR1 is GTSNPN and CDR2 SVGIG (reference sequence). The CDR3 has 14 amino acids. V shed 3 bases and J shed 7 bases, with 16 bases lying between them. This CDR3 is CAWSVGVETNTIYF. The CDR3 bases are TGTGCCTGGAGCGTAGGGGTCGAGACGAACACCATATATTTT.

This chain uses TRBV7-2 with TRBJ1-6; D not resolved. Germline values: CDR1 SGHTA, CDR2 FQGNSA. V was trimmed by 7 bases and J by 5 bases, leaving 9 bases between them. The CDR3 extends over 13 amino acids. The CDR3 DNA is TGTGCCAGCACCTCCAGAAATAATTCACCCCTCCACTTT. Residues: CASTSRNNSPLHF.

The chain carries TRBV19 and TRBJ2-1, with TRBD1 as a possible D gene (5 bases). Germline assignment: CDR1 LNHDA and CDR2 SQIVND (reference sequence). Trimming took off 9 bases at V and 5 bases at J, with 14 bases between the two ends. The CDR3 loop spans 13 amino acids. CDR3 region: CASLGRVHNEQFF. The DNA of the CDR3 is TGTGCCAGCTTGGGCAGGGTCCACAATGAGCAGTTCTTC. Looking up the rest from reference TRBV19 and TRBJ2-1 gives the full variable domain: DGGITQSPKYLFRKEGQNVTLSCEQNLNHDAMYWYRQDPGQGLRLIYYSQIVNDFQKGDIAEGYSVSREKKESFPLTVTSAQKNPTAFYLCASLGRVHNEQFFGPGTRLTVL.

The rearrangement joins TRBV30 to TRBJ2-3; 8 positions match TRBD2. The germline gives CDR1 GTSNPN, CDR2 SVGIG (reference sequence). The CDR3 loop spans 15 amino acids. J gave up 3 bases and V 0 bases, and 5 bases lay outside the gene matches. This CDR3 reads CAWSVTGGQTDTQYF. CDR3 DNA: TGTGCCTGGAGTGTAACGGGAGGGCAAACAGATACGCAGTATTTT. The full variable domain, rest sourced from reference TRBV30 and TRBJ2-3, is SQTIHQWPATLVQPVGSPLSLECTVEGTSNPNLYWYRQAAGRGLQLLFYSVGIGQISSEVPQNLSASRPQDRQFILSSKKLLLSDSGFYLCAWSVTGGQTDTQYFGPGTRLTVL.

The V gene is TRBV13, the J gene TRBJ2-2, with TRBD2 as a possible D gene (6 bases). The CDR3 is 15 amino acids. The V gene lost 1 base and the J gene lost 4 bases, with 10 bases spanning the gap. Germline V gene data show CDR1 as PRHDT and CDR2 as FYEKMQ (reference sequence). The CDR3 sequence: CASSLVGGSTGELFF. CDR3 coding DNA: TGTGCCAGCAGCTTAGTTGGAGGGAGCACCGGGGAGCTGTTTTTT.

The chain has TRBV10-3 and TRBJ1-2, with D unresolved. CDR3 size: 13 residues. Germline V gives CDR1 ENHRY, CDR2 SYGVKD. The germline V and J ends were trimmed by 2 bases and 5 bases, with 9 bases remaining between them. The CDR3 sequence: CAISEAVEYGYTF. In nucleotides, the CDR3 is TGTGCCATCAGTGAGGCAGTCGAATATGGCTACACCTTC.

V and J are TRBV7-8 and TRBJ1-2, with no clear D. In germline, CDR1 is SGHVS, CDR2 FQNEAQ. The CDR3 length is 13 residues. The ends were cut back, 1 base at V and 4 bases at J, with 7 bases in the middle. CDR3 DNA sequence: TGTGCCAGCAGCTTAGGCATGAGCTATGGCTACACCTTC. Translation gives CASSLGMSYGYTF.

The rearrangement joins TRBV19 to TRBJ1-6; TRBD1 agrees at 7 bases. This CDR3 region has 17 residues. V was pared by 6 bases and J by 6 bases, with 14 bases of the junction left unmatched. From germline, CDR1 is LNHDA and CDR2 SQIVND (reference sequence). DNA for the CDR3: TGTGCCAGTAGAGAGGGGGCGATCCCCTCCCTTAATTCACCCCTCCACTTT. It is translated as CASREGAIPSLNSPLHF.

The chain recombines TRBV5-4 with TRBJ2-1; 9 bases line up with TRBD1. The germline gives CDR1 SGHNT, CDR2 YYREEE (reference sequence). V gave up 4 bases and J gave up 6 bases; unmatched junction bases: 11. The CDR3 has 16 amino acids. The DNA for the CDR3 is TGTGCCAGCAGCACCCGGACAGGGGAGGGGTTCAATGAGCAGTTCTTC. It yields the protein CASSTRTGEGFNEQFF.

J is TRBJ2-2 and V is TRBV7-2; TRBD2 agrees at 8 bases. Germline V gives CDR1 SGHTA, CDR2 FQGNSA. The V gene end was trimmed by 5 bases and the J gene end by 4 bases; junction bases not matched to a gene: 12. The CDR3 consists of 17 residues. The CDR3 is CASSIRVVAGITGELFF. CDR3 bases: TGTGCCAGCAGCATCCGAGTGGTAGCGGGAATCACCGGGGAGCTGTTTTTT.

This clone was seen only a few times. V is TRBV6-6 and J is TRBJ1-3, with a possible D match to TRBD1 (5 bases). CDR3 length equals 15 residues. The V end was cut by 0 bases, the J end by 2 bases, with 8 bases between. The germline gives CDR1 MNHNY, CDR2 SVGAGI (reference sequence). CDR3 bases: TGTGCCAGCAGTTACTCTCCGGGGGCTGGAAACACCATATATTTT. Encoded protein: CASSYSPGAGNTIYF.

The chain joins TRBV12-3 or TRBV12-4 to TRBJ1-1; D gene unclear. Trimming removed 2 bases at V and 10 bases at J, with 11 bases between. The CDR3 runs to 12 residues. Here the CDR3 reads CASSLWRVRAFF. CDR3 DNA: TGTGCCAGCAGTTTATGGCGGGTTCGAGCTTTCTTT.

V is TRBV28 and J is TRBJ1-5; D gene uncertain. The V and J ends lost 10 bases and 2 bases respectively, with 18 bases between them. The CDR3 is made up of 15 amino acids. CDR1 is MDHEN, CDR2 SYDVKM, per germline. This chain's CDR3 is CAIRVRGLGNQPQHF. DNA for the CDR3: TGTGCCATCCGTGTCAGAGGTTTAGGCAATCAGCCCCAGCATTTT.

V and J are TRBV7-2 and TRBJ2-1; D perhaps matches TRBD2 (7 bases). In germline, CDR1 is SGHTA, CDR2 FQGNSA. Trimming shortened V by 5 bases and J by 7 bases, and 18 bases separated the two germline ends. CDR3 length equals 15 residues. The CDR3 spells CASSREEGGGNEQFF. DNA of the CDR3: TGTGCCAGCAGCCGGGAGGAGGGGGGCGGGAATGAGCAGTTCTTC.

Written as DNA, the CDR3 is TGTGCCAGCAGCTTAGACCGGGGTTATCTCTACGAGCAGTACTTC. Translation gives CASSLDRGYLYEQYF. This chain joins TRBV7-9 and TRBJ2-7; a weak D match, TRBD2 (5 bases). Germline loops: CDR1 SEHNR, CDR2 FQNEAQ (reference sequence). V was shortened by 1 base and J by 3 bases, with 13 bases between the two germline ends. The length of the CDR3 is 15 residues.

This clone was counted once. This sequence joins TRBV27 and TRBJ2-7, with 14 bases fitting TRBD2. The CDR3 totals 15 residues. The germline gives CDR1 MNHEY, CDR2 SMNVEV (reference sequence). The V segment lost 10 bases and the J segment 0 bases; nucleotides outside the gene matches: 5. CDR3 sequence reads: CATRTSGRNSYEQYF. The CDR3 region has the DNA TGTGCCACCAGGACTAGCGGGAGGAACTCCTACGAGCAGTACTTC.

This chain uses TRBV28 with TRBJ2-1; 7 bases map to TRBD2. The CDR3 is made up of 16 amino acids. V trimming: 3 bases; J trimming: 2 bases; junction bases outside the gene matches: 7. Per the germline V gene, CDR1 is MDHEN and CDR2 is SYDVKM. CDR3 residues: CASSFWRERTYNEQFF. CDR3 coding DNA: TGTGCCAGCAGTTTTTGGCGGGAGAGGACCTACAATGAGCAGTTCTTC. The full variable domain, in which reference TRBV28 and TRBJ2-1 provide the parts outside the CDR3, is DVKVTQSSRYLVKRTGEKVFLECVQDMDHENMFWYRQDPGLGLRLIYFSYDVKMKEKGDIPEGYSVSREKKERFSLILESASTNQTSMYLCASSFWRERTYNEQFFGPGTRLTVL.

The CDR3 is CASSLNRLAGGPGHEQYF. The DNA for the CDR3 is TGTGCCAGCAGCTTGAATAGGCTAGCGGGAGGGCCGGGCCACGAGCAGTACTTC. The chain couples TRBV7-2 to TRBJ2-7; 12 nucleotides align to TRBD2. This CDR3 has 18 amino acids. Germline CDR1 SGHTA, CDR2 FQGNSA. V lost 3 bases and J lost 5; bases outside the gene matches: 14.

The CDR3 protein is CAINRQAGTDTQYF. DNA of the CDR3: TGTGCCATCAATCGACAGGCTGGCACAGATACGCAGTATTTT. The rearrangement uses TRBV10-3 and TRBJ2-3, with D perhaps TRBD1 (6 bases). There are 14 residues in the CDR3. The germline V gene has CDR1 ENHRY and CDR2 SYGVKD. Trimming removed 7 bases from V and 1 base from J, with 12 bases in between.